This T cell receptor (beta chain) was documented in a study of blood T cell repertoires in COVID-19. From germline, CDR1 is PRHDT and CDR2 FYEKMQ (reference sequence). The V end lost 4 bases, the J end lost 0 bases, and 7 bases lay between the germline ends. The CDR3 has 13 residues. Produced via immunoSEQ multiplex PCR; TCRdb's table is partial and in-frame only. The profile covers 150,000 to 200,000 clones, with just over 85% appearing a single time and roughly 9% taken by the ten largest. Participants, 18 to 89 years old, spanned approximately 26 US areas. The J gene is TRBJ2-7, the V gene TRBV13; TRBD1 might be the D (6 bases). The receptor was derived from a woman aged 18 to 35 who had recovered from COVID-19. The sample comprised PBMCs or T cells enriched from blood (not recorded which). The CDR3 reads CASSSDSSYEQYF. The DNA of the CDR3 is TGTGCCAGCAGCTCGGACAGCTCCTACGAGCAGTACTTC.